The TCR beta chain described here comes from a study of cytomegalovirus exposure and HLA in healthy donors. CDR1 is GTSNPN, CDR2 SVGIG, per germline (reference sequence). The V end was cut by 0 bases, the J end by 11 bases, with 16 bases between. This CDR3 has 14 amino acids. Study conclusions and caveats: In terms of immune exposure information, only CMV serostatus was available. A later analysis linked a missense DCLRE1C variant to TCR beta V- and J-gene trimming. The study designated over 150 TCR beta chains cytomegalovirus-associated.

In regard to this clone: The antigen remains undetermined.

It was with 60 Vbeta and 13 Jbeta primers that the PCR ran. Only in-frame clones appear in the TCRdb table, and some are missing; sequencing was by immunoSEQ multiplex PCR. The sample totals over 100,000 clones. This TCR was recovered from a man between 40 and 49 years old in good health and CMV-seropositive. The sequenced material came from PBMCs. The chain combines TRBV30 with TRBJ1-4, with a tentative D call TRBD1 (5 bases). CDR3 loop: CAWSVRPLGGKLFF. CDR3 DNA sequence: TGTGCCTGGAGTGTACGACCCCTCGGGGGGAAACTGTTTTTT.